This T cell receptor beta chain was observed in a study of cytomegalovirus exposure and HLA in healthy donors. Researchers ran the PCR with 60 Vbeta and 13 Jbeta primers. Sequencing was performed with immunoSEQ multiplex PCR; in TCRdb, only in-frame clones are kept and a portion is missing. This sample has tens of thousands of clones, with just under 80% found just once. The CDR3 is made up of 13 amino acids. Germline V lookup: CDR1 SGHTA, CDR2 FQGNSA. Trimming stripped 3 bases from V and 5 bases from J, with 10 bases between. The sequence came from a male donor in good health and CMV-seropositive. The chain is built from TRBV7-2 and TRBJ1-2; D is possibly TRBD1 (5 bases). The sample was PBMCs. CDR3 nucleotide sequence: TGTGCCAGCAGCTTCAGGGTCCTTTATGGCTACACCTTC. Translating it yields CASSFRVLYGYTF.